Listed here is a single T cell receptor (beta chain). The authors' processing: Estimation of nucleated cell counts was performed using reference gene primer amplification. Here immunoSEQ multiplex PCR was the method, and the copy in TCRdb shows in-frame clones only, minus some. The V and J calls and clone size come from that table; D and trimming were worked out from the DNA. This table has around 130,000 clones, 75% to 80% appearing once. The CDR3 runs to 17 residues. With V trimmed by 4 bases and J by 0 bases, 7 bases remained unmatched. The germline gives CDR1 SGHRS, CDR2 YFSETQ. The sample originates from a study of blood T cell repertoires in COVID-19. Study context: Specimens from acute and convalescent COVID-19 originated in the United States, Italy and Spain.

The chain has TRBV5-1 and TRBJ2-7; 13 nucleotides align to TRBD2. Source material: peripheral blood. This clonotype was sampled from a human donor in a cohort sampled during active COVID-19. CDR3 in amino acids: CASSPGLAGVHSYEQYF. The CDR3 DNA is TGCGCCAGCAGCCCCGGACTAGCGGGGGTCCACTCCTACGAGCAGTACTTC.